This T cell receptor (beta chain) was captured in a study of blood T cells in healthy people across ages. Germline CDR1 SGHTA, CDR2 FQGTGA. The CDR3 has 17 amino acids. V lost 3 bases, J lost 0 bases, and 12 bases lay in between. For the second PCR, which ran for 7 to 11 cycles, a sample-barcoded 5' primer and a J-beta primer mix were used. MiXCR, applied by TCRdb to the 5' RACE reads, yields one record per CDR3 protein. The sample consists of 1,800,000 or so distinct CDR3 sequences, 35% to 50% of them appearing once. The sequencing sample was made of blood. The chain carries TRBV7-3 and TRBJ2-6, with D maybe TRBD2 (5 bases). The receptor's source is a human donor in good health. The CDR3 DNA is TGTGCCAGCAGCTTGTTCCCCAGCGGCTCTGGGGCCAACGTCCTGACTTTC. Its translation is CASSLFPSGSGANVLTF.